This TCR beta chain was captured by sequencing in a study of CD8+ T cells in alopecia areata. Extracted RNA was reverse transcribed, and the resulting cDNA served as sequencing template. Method: immunoSEQ multiplex PCR; TCRdb's copy keeps in-frame clones and lacks some. The sample shows about 150,000 clones, around 47% of them seen only once. The ends were cut back, 5 bases at V and 4 bases at J, with 26 bases in the middle. CDR1 and CDR2 (germline): MNHEY, SMNVEV (reference sequence). The CDR3 runs 18 residues. This clone was seen only a few times. Its antigen remains unknown. The study's findings and limits: TCR sharing across patients was less clear than in mice, possibly HLA-related. When scalp samples are sequenced, resident alphabeta T cells of normal skin are also captured.

The J gene is TRBJ2-5, the V gene TRBV27, with TRBD2 as a possible D gene (7 bases). Sequenced: CD4+ T cells sorted from blood. The receptor's source is a human donor with alopecia areata. CDR3 DNA: TGTGCCAGCAGTCCTACCCTCCGGGGGGCGAGCCCTGGAGAGACCCAGTACTTC. Translating gives CASSPTLRGASPGETQYF.